The 30 T cell receptor beta chains listed next were all sequenced from one sample in a study of radiotherapy plus CTLA-4 blockade in lung cancer. Clones were sequenced by immunoSEQ multiplex PCR, and TCRdb holds only the in-frame ones, with some missing. The sample consists of around 99,000 clones, around nine tenths of them appearing once. The sample here was peripheral blood, taken from a patient treated with radiotherapy plus ipilimumab. These receptors were obtained from a human donor with non-small cell lung cancer that progressed on radiotherapy plus ipilimumab.

A note on this clone: One end of the junction varies from germline; a read error may be responsible. The chain recombines TRBV7-7 with TRBJ2-2; possible D gene TRBD2, 6 bases. Germline lookup yields CDR1 SSHAT and CDR2 FNYEAQ (reference sequence). This CDR3 is built from 15 residues. The CDR3, as DNA: TGTGCTAGCAGCCCGGGACTCTCGAACGCCGGGGAGCTGTTTTTT. Encoded protein: CASSPGLSNAGELFF.

The chain links TRBV29-1 to TRBJ1-1; possible D gene TRBD1, 5 bases. The V end lost 4 bases, the J end lost 6 bases, and 9 bases lay between the germline ends. This CDR3 has 11 amino acids. CDR1 is SQVTM, CDR2 ANQGSEA, per germline. CDR3 in DNA: TGCAGCGTTGGGGGACGGTCTGAAGCTTTCTTT. It codes for CSVGGRSEAFF.

This sequence joins TRBV6-5 and TRBJ2-7, with D perhaps matching TRBD2 (5 bases). This CDR3 region has 13 residues. Germline CDR1 is MNHEY and CDR2 is SVGAGI. Trimming pared 0 bases from V and 7 bases from J, leaving 10 bases between. CDR3 loop: CASSYSSPGEQYF. In DNA, the CDR3 is TGTGCCAGCAGTTACTCTAGCCCGGGGGAGCAGTACTTC.

J is TRBJ1-3 and V is TRBV5-1, with TRBD1 identical over 9 bases. V lost 3 bases and J lost 0; bases outside the gene matches: 4. Germline assignment: CDR1 SGHRS and CDR2 YFSETQ. The CDR3 extends over 16 amino acids. The CDR3 loop reads CASSWGTGSSGNTIYF. CDR3 nucleotides: TGCGCCAGCAGCTGGGGGACAGGGTCCTCTGGAAACACCATATATTTT. Full variable domain (remainder filled in from reference TRBV5-1 and TRBJ1-3): KAGVTQTPRYLIKTRGQQVTLSCSPISGHRSVSWYQQTPGQGLQFLFEYFSETQRNKGNFPGRFSGRQFSNSRSEMNVSTLELGDSALYLCASSWGTGSSGNTIYFGEGSWLTVV.

Here the CDR3 reads CASSRSGPVNEQFF. The CDR3 nucleotides read TGCGCCAGCAGCCGAAGCGGGCCCGTCAATGAGCAGTTCTTC. V gene TRBV5-1 combines with J gene TRBJ2-1; D might be TRBD2 (6 bases). This CDR3 spans 14 amino acids. Germline-derived CDR1 and CDR2 are SGHRS and YFSETQ. V shed 4 bases and J shed 6 bases, with 14 bases lying between them. Together with reference TRBV5-1 and TRBJ2-1, the CDR3 gives the full variable domain: KAGVTQTPRYLIKTRGQQVTLSCSPISGHRSVSWYQQTPGQGLQFLFEYFSETQRNKGNFPGRFSGRQFSNSRSEMNVSTLELGDSALYLCASSRSGPVNEQFFGPGTRLTVL.

The V gene is TRBV30, the J gene TRBJ2-3, with 10 bases aligning to TRBD2. The V segment lost 3 bases and the J segment 3 bases; nucleotides outside the gene matches: 9. CDR1 is GTSNPN and CDR2 is SVGIG in the germline V gene (reference sequence). This CDR3 region has 16 residues. CDR3 amino acids: CAWSLGAAGGTDTQYF. The CDR3 nucleotides read TGTGCCTGGAGCCTCGGGGCAGCGGGAGGGACAGATACGCAGTATTTT. Full variable domain (outside the CDR3, taken from reference TRBV30 and TRBJ2-3): SQTIHQWPATLVQPVGSPLSLECTVEGTSNPNLYWYRQAAGRGLQLLFYSVGIGQISSEVPQNLSASRPQDRQFILSSKKLLLSDSGFYLCAWSLGAAGGTDTQYFGPGTRLTVL.

J is TRBJ2-7 and V is TRBV5-1; tentatively, D is TRBD1 or TRBD2 (6 bases each). The CDR3 is made up of 15 amino acids. V gave up 3 bases and J gave up 2 bases, with 15 bases separating them. Germline V gene lookup returns CDR1 SGHRS and CDR2 YFSETQ. The CDR3 spells CASSSLGGQAYEQYF. CDR3 DNA: TGCGCCAGCAGCTCCCTTGGGGGGCAAGCCTACGAGCAGTACTTC.

This clone was picked up a small number of times. Other DNA sequences of this sample code for an identical CDR3. The chain uses TRBV19 and TRBJ1-5, with D perhaps TRBD1 (5 bases). Germline V gene lookup returns CDR1 LNHDA and CDR2 SQIVND (reference sequence). CDR3 length: 13 amino acids. V shed 3 bases and J shed 4 bases, with 7 bases lying between them. The CDR3 sequence is CASSIGGNQPQHF. The CDR3 bases are TGTGCCAGTAGTATTGGGGGTAATCAGCCCCAGCATTTT.

The rearrangement joins TRBV7-9 to TRBJ2-3; 7 nucleotides line up with TRBD1. The length of the CDR3 is 15 residues. Germline values: CDR1 SEHNR, CDR2 FQNEAQ (reference sequence). The V segment lost 6 bases and the J segment 2 bases; nucleotides outside the gene matches: 8. CDR3 amino acids: CASSPGQVITDTQYF. The CDR3 DNA sequence: TGTGCCAGCAGTCCAGGACAGGTGATCACAGATACGCAGTATTTT.

The chain joins TRBV2 to TRBJ1-4; D is ambiguous. The V end was cut by 5 bases, the J end by 8 bases, with 15 bases between. The CDR3 runs 14 residues. The germline V gene has CDR1 SNHLY and CDR2 FYNNEI. The chain's CDR3 is CASSPNLAHEKLFF. CDR3 bases: TGTGCCAGCAGTCCGAATTTGGCCCACGAAAAACTGTTTTTT. Drawing the rest from reference TRBV2 and TRBJ1-4, the complete variable domain is EPEVTQTPSHQVTQMGQEVILRCVPISNHLYFYWYRQILGQKVEFLVSFYNNEISEKSEIFDDQFSVERPDGSNFTLKIRSTKLEDSAMYFCASSPNLAHEKLFFGSGTQLSVL.

The V and J genes are TRBV4-1 and TRBJ2-7; D perhaps matches TRBD2 (5 bases). The V gene's germline CDR1 is MGHRA and CDR2 YSYEKL. CDR3 length: 17 amino acids. V was cut by 6 bases and J by 4 bases, with 25 bases left in between. The CDR3 sequence: CASRSPRTGQREYEQYF. CDR3 nucleotide sequence: TGCGCCAGCAGATCCCCTCGGACTGGTCAGCGAGAGTACGAGCAGTACTTC.

The count of this clone is one. This chain links TRBV11-2 with TRBJ2-1; possible D gene TRBD2, 5 bases. The germline gives CDR1 SGHAT, CDR2 FQNNGV. CDR3 length equals 13 residues. V lost 5 bases to trimming and J lost 6 bases, with 11 bases between them. In DNA, the CDR3 is TGTGCCAGCAGCATCACTAGGAGCAATGAGCAGTTCTTC. The encoded protein is CASSITRSNEQFF.

The chain carries TRBV7-9 and TRBJ1-2; unclear D gene. Germline CDR1 reads SEHNR; CDR2 reads FQNEAQ (reference sequence). V lost 2 bases and J lost 6, with 13 bases in between. CDR3 size: 14 residues. DNA of the CDR3: TGTGCCAGCAGCTTACCTATCTCGGCGGATGGCTACACCTTC. Its translation: CASSLPISADGYTF.

J is TRBJ1-2 and V is TRBV5-4; D is unresolved. V lost 0 bases, J lost 5 bases, and 11 bases lay in between. Germline V lookup: CDR1 SGHNT, CDR2 YYREEE (reference sequence). CDR3 size: 14 residues. The CDR3: CASSLVGSFYGYTF. The DNA of the CDR3 is TGTGCCAGCAGCTTGGTCGGCAGCTTTTATGGCTACACCTTC.

This chain joins TRBV5-1 and TRBJ2-5; D may be TRBD1 (6 bases). Per the germline V gene, CDR1 is SGHRS and CDR2 is YFSETQ. The CDR3 covers 14 residues. Trimming shortened V by 3 bases and J by 1 base, and 10 bases separated the two germline ends. As DNA, the CDR3 is TGCGCCAGCAGCTCGCAGGGGATCCAAGAGACCCAGTACTTC. It yields the protein CASSSQGIQETQYF.

V and J are TRBV6-1 and TRBJ2-7; D may be TRBD2 (5 bases). This CDR3 is built from 14 residues. V was clipped by 8 bases and J by 0 bases, with 14 bases between them. CDR1 is MNHNS and CDR2 is SASEGT in the germline V gene. This CDR3 is CASSPGTRSYEQYF. The CDR3 DNA is TGTGCCAGCTCTCCGGGAACACGCTCCTACGAGCAGTACTTC.

The chain has TRBV19 and TRBJ2-2; D might be TRBD1 or TRBD2, each matching 5 bases. V lost 3 bases to trimming and J lost 5 bases, with 16 bases between them. Germline CDR1 is LNHDA and CDR2 is SQIVND (reference sequence). The CDR3 has 16 residues. This CDR3 is CASSIRDLIRTGELFF. Written as DNA, the CDR3 is TGTGCCAGTAGTATCCGGGACCTTATTAGAACCGGGGAGCTGTTTTTT.

V and J are TRBV6-1 and TRBJ2-7, with D possibly matching TRBD1 (5 bases). The CDR3 length is 14 residues. Trimming took off 4 bases at V and 0 bases at J, with 10 bases between the two ends. CDR1 is MNHNS and CDR2 is SASEGT in the germline V gene. CDR3 DNA sequence: TGTGCCAGCAGTGTGGCAGGGTACTCCTACGAGCAGTACTTC. It encodes CASSVAGYSYEQYF.

The rearrangement uses TRBV9 and TRBJ2-2, with D possibly TRBD2 on 6 matching bases. Germline CDR1 and CDR2: SGDLS and YYNGEE. The V end lost 7 bases, the J end lost 6 bases, and 10 bases lay between the germline ends. This CDR3 region has 12 residues. CDR3 nucleotide sequence: TGTGCCAGCGGCGGGACTGCCGGGGAGCTGTTTTTT. It specifies CASGGTAGELFF. The full variable domain, with the rest looked up from reference TRBV9 and TRBJ2-2, is DSGVTQTPKHLITATGQRVTLRCSPRSGDLSVYWYQQSLDQGLQFLIQYYNGEERAKGNILERFSAQQFPDLHSELNLSSLELGDSALYFCASGGTAGELFFGEGSRLTVL.

V and J are TRBV19 and TRBJ2-5; 10 bases map to TRBD2. V was clipped by 3 bases and J by 2 bases; unmatched bases: 12. CDR1 is LNHDA, CDR2 SQIVND, per germline (reference sequence). The CDR3 contains 18 residues. CDR3 DNA: TGTGCCAGTAGTATGCCAGGCGCGCCTAGCGGGAGTCAAGAGACCCAGTACTTC. Its translation: CASSMPGAPSGSQETQYF.

CDR3 bases: TGTGCCAGCAGCGTACGCGGGAGTACAGATACGCAGTATTTT. Its translation is CASSVRGSTDTQYF. The V call is TRBV9, the J call TRBJ2-3, with 7 nucleotides matching TRBD2. The CDR3 loop spans 14 amino acids. J lost 3 bases, V lost 1 base, and 2 bases had no gene match. The germline V gene has CDR1 SGDLS and CDR2 YYNGEE.

The V gene is TRBV18, the J gene TRBJ1-4; D is ambiguous. The CDR3 loop spans 13 amino acids. The V gene lost 9 bases and the J gene lost 3 bases, with 11 bases spanning the gap. The V gene's germline CDR1 is KGHSH and CDR2 LQKENI. The CDR3 DNA reads TGTGCCAGTACCGAGACACCTAATGAAAAACTGTTTTTT. Translated, it gives CASTETPNEKLFF. Looking up the rest from reference TRBV18 and TRBJ1-4 gives the full variable domain: NAGVMQNPRHLVRRRGQEARLRCSPMKGHSHVYWYRQLPEEGLKFMVYLQKENIIDESGMPKERFSAEFPKEGPSILRIQQVVRGDSAAYFCASTETPNEKLFFGSGTQLSVL.

The rearrangement links TRBV5-1 to TRBJ2-1; D remains ambiguous. Germline CDR1 and CDR2: SGHRS and YFSETQ. The germline V and J ends were trimmed by 1 base and 10 bases, with 18 bases remaining between them. This CDR3 comprises 15 residues. CDR3 protein: CASSLSFSARDEQFF. CDR3 DNA sequence: TGCGCCAGCAGCTTGTCTTTCTCGGCGCGAGACGAGCAGTTCTTC.

The CDR3 DNA reads TGTGCCAGTAGCACCCTCGCCTGGGACGAGCAGTACTTC. Residues: CASSTLAWDEQYF. The chain carries TRBV19 and TRBJ2-7; D unclear. V lost 6 bases and J lost 5, with 14 bases in between. Germline V CDR1 and CDR2: LNHDA, SQIVND (reference sequence). CDR3 length equals 13 residues.

The V and J genes are TRBV5-1 and TRBJ2-7, with 14 bases matching TRBD2. The CDR3 has 14 residues. Looked up from germline, CDR1 is SGHRS and CDR2 is YFSETQ. V shed 6 bases, J shed 4 bases, and the junction held 3 bases outside the gene matches. CDR3 DNA sequence: TGCGCCAGCAAAGGGACTAGCGGGAGTTACGAGCAGTACTTC. It is translated as CASKGTSGSYEQYF.

The chain joins TRBV6-1 to TRBJ1-4, with 7 bases matching TRBD1. The CDR3 is 13 residues long. Germline loops: CDR1 MNHNS, CDR2 SASEGT. V gave up 5 bases and J gave up 8 bases; unmatched junction bases: 5. The CDR3 nucleotides read TGTGCCAGCAGTTCGGGACAGCCGGAAAAACTGTTTTTT. Encoded protein: CASSSGQPEKLFF.

This chain links TRBV7-9 with TRBJ2-2; possibly TRBD2 for D (5 bases). The V end was cut by 0 bases, the J end by 9 bases, with 14 bases between. In germline, CDR1 is SEHNR, CDR2 FQNEAQ (reference sequence). The CDR3 is made up of 15 amino acids. The CDR3 DNA follows: TGTGCCAGCAGCTTAGCGGTCTCAGCGGTACGGGAGCTGTTTTTT. This translates into CASSLAVSAVRELFF.

The gene calls are TRBV6-1 and TRBJ1-1, with D hard to call. The V end lost 2 bases, the J end lost 7 bases, and 5 bases lay between the germline ends. Germline lookup yields CDR1 MNHNS and CDR2 SASEGT. The CDR3 contains 11 residues. The CDR3 nucleotides read TGTGCCAGCAGTGAAAATGGTGAAGCTTTCTTT. Translation gives CASSENGEAFF.

The chain is built from TRBV11-2 and TRBJ1-2, with a tentative D call TRBD1 (5 bases). V lost 4 bases, J lost 7 bases, and 16 bases lay in between. Germline V gives CDR1 SGHAT, CDR2 FQNNGV. CDR3 size: 14 residues. CDR3: CASSSTVGEGGYTF. The CDR3 DNA sequence: TGTGCCAGCAGCTCCACCGTAGGGGAGGGTGGCTACACCTTC.

The chain has TRBV18 and TRBJ2-5; D is undetermined. The CDR3 sequence is 11 residues long. The germline V gene encodes CDR1 KGHSH and CDR2 LQKENI. V dropped 6 bases and J dropped 4 bases, with 6 bases sitting between them. CDR3 in DNA: TGTGCCAGCTCGCGTGGAGAGACCCAGTACTTC. It yields the protein CASSRGETQYF.